Listed below are T cell receptor beta chains from one sample, sequenced in a study of OX40 agonist ivuxolimab in advanced cancers. The table came from immunoSEQ multiplex PCR; TCRdb's copy has only in-frame clones and leaves some out. The repertoire includes about 100,000 clones, more than 85% of them detected once, and under 0.65% sits in the top ten. The input for sequencing was CD4+ or CD8+ T cells sorted from blood, taken in a trial of the OX40 agonist ivuxolimab. These receptors were collected from an adult with an advanced solid tumor such as melanoma, head and neck, liver or kidney cancer. Both conserved end residues are part of each CDR3. Each record gives: D gene, V gene, clone size, J gene, CDR3 DNA, CDR3 protein. D genes are given only for firm matches. The size of a clone is reported for some rows only, either as once, few or many, or as a class for expanded clones.

D gene: -
V gene: TRBV6-1
clone size: -
J gene: TRBJ1-2
CDR3 DNA: TGTGCCAGCAGTCAGGTCTTGATTGAGGGCTACACCTTC
CDR3 protein: CASSQVLIEGYTF

D gene: -
V gene: TRBV6-5
clone size: -
J gene: TRBJ2-7
CDR3 DNA: TGTGCCAGCAGTTCGACAGCATACGAGCAGTACTTC
CDR3 protein: CASSSTAYEQYF

D gene: -
V gene: TRBV2
clone size: once
J gene: TRBJ2-3
CDR3 DNA: TGTGCCAGCAGTGAAGGTTGGGATGCGCAGTATTTT
CDR3 protein: CASSEGWDAQYF

D gene: -
V gene: TRBV5-4
clone size: -
J gene: TRBJ1-4
CDR3 DNA: TGTGCCAGCAGCTTGGCCCGAAATGAAAAACTGTTTTTT
CDR3 protein: CASSLARNEKLFF

D gene: TRBD2
V gene: TRBV6-5
clone size: -
J gene: TRBJ2-5
CDR3 DNA: TGTGCCTCCTGCCGGACTAGCGGGGGGGGCACCCAGTACTTC
CDR3 protein: CASCRTSGGGTQYF

D gene: -
V gene: TRBV7-3
clone size: -
J gene: TRBJ2-5
CDR3 DNA: TGTGCCAGCAGCTTAAAGGGCGGCCAATGGGAGACCCAGTACTTC
CDR3 protein: CASSLKGGQWETQYF

D gene: -
V gene: TRBV7-9
clone size: -
J gene: TRBJ1-3
CDR3 DNA: TGTGCCAGCAGCTTAACACAGGGCTCTGGAAACACCATATATTTT
CDR3 protein: CASSLTQGSGNTIYF

D gene: TRBD1
V gene: TRBV19
clone size: few
J gene: TRBJ2-7
CDR3 DNA: TGTGCCAGTAGTAAGGACAGGGCAGTATACGAGCAGTACTTC
CDR3 protein: CASSKDRAVYEQYF

D gene: TRBD1
V gene: TRBV2
clone size: -
J gene: TRBJ1-2
CDR3 DNA: TGTGCCGTTAAACCAGGGGGCTTTCGTGGCTACACCTTC
CDR3 protein: CAVKPGGFRGYTF

D gene: -
V gene: TRBV11-3
clone size: once
J gene: TRBJ2-2
CDR3 DNA: TGTGCCAGCAGCCCTCCCGGGGAGCTGTTTTTT
CDR3 protein: CASSPPGELFF

D gene: -
V gene: TRBV5-1
clone size: -
J gene: TRBJ1-1
CDR3 DNA: TGCGCCAGCACTGTTCCAGGGGCGTCCACTGAAGCTTTCTTT
CDR3 protein: CASTVPGASTEAFF

D gene: -
V gene: TRBV21-1
clone size: -
J gene: TRBJ2-1
CDR3 DNA: TGTGCCAGCAGCAAATCCAGAGGTAGCGATCGTTACAATGAGCAGTTCTTC
CDR3 protein: CASSKSRGSDRYNEQFF

D gene: TRBD1
V gene: TRBV29-1
clone size: -
J gene: TRBJ2-1
CDR3 DNA: TGCAGCGTTGAAGTTGGGACAGGGATGAATGAGCAGTTCTTC
CDR3 protein: CSVEVGTGMNEQFF

D gene: -
V gene: TRBV9
clone size: few
J gene: TRBJ2-1
CDR3 DNA: TGTGCCAGCAGCCCCCGACCCTCCTACAATGAGCAGTTCTTC
CDR3 protein: CASSPRPSYNEQFF